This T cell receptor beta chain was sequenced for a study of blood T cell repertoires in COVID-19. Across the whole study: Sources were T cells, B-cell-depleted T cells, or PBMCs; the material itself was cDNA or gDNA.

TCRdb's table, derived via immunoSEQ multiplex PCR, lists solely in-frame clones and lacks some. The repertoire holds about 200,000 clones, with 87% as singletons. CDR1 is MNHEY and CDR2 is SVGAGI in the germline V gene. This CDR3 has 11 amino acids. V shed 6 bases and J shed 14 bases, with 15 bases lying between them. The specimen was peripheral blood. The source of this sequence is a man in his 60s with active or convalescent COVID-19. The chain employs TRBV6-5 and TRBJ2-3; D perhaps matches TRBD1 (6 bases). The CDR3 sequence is CASSLDRFRYF. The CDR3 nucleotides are TGTGCCAGCAGCCTGGACAGATTCCGGTATTTT.